These 14 T cell receptor beta chains originate from one sample sequenced in a study of regulatory T cells in long-lasting Graves disease. Building the TCR beta libraries relied on iRepertoire HTBI primers, and CDR3 regions underwent Arm-PCR. In TCRdb, the multiplex PCR reads were re-called with MiXCR into one record per CDR3 protein. The sample shows about 430,000 distinct CDR3 sequences, roughly 23% of them seen only once. The time point here: persistent/refractory GD, antithyroid drugs over 5 years with positive TRAb. The TCR library was made from RNA extracted from PBMCs. Sequencing was performed on peripheral blood mononuclear cells (PBMCs), taken when the disease was refractory, from a patient treated with antithyroid drugs. These receptors originate from a female donor with Graves disease.

This clonotype has a count of ten or more. The chain has TRBV7-2 and TRBJ1-5; unclear D gene. The V gene lost 2 bases and the J gene lost 4 bases, with 12 bases spanning the gap. This CDR3 has 15 residues. Germline CDR1 SGHTA, CDR2 FQGNSA. CDR3 DNA sequence: TGTGCCAGCAGCTTATCGTCCACAGCAAATCAGCCCCAGCATTTT. Protein: CASSLSSTANQPQHF.

In the case of this clonotype: A much larger clone is a single base away; this may be a read error. V and J are TRBV12-3 or TRBV12-4 and TRBJ1-1; the D gene is possibly TRBD1 (5 bases). This CDR3 has 16 amino acids. CDR3 amino acids: CASTNPGGGANTEASF. CDR3 DNA sequence: TGTGCCAGCACTAACCCCGGCGGCGGGGCGAACACTGAAGCTTCCTTT.

The sample holds a few counts of this clonotype. The chain joins TRBV5-1 to TRBJ2-2; D gene ambiguous. The V gene's germline CDR1 is SGHRS and CDR2 YFSETQ. This CDR3 is built from 14 residues. Trimming removed 3 bases at V and 4 bases at J, with 10 bases between. The CDR3 spells CASSSDWGTGELFF. DNA of the CDR3: TGCGCCAGCAGCTCCGACTGGGGCACCGGGGAGCTGTTTTTT.

The rearrangement links TRBV20-1 to TRBJ2-5; 7 bases align to TRBD1. The junction had 11 bases not matched to a gene; V was cut back by 2 bases and J by 5 bases. This CDR3 has 15 amino acids. Germline V gene data show CDR1 as DFQATT and CDR2 as SNEGSKA (reference sequence). CDR3 nucleotides: TGCAGTGCTAGATCTACGGACAGGAGGATGGAGACCCAGTACTTC. Its protein is CSARSTDRRMETQYF.

This clonotype was found many times. This chain connects TRBV28 to TRBJ1-5; 7 bases fit TRBD1. The CDR3 is 17 amino acids. From germline, CDR1 is MDHEN and CDR2 SYDVKM. The V gene end was trimmed by 5 bases and the J gene end by 2 bases; junction bases not matched to a gene: 12. CDR3 region: CASSPGQIMAGNQPQHF. The CDR3 DNA reads TGTGCCAGCAGTCCGGGACAGATAATGGCGGGCAATCAGCCCCAGCATTTT.

This clonotype showed up many times. The genes are TRBV28 and TRBJ2-4, with D perhaps matching TRBD1 (6 bases). The CDR3 length is 13 residues. Trimming took off 6 bases at V and 6 bases at J, with 12 bases between the two ends. The germline V gene has CDR1 MDHEN and CDR2 SYDVKM. The CDR3 is CASRLGTTNIQYF. CDR3 DNA: TGTGCCAGCAGGCTAGGGACAACAAACATTCAGTACTTC.

This clonotype was found many times. This sequence joins TRBV6-1 and TRBJ1-5, with D perhaps matching TRBD1 (5 bases). This CDR3 comprises 17 residues. Germline values: CDR1 MNHNS, CDR2 SASEGT. Deletions cut 4 bases from V and 7 bases from J, with 23 bases between. CDR3 sequence (DNA): TGTGCCAGCAGTGCAGCTACCGCGGGGCTAGTGGAGCAGCCCCAGCATTTT. Protein product: CASSAATAGLVEQPQHF.

The chain has TRBV18 and TRBJ2-4; 15 bases align to TRBD2. J gave up 3 bases and V 2 bases, and 8 bases lay outside the gene matches. The germline V gene has CDR1 KGHSH and CDR2 LQKENI. The CDR3 sequence is 19 residues long. CDR3 sequence (DNA): TGTGCCAGCTCACCATGGACTAGCGGGAGGGCCCTCGACAAAAACATTCAGTACTTC. As protein: CASSPWTSGRALDKNIQYF.

As concerns this clonotype: It may be a read error: a sequence one base away is much more abundant. V is TRBV7-2 and J is TRBJ2-5; D is tentatively TRBD1 or TRBD2 (6 bases each). The CDR3 extends over 13 amino acids. CDR1 and CDR2 (germline): SGHTA, FQGNSA. The CDR3 loop is CAGSTTGRETQYF. In nucleotides, the CDR3 is TGTGCCGGCAGCACTACAGGGAGGGAGACCCAGTACTTC.

This clonotype was counted ten times or more. This chain uses TRBV20-1 with TRBJ2-7; TRBD2 aligns across 7 bases. V shed 0 bases, J shed 2 bases, and the junction held 1 base outside the gene matches. Germline assignment: CDR1 DFQATT and CDR2 SNEGSKA (reference sequence). This CDR3 is built from 13 residues. This chain's CDR3 is CSARERGTYEQYF. The CDR3 region has the DNA TGCAGTGCTAGAGAGCGGGGGACCTACGAGCAGTACTTC.

This clonotype showed up just a few times. This sequence joins TRBV28 and TRBJ1-1, with D perhaps TRBD1 (6 bases). Trimming stripped 10 bases from V and 5 bases from J, with 20 bases between. Germline CDR1 is MDHEN and CDR2 is SYDVKM. The CDR3 spans 14 residues. The CDR3 loop is CATGGGRGLTEAFF. CDR3 DNA: TGTGCCACCGGGGGGGGCAGGGGTTTAACTGAAGCTTTCTTT. Full variable domain (outside the CDR3, taken from reference TRBV28 and TRBJ1-1): DVKVTQSSRYLVKRTGEKVFLECVQDMDHENMFWYRQDPGLGLRLIYFSYDVKMKEKGDIPEGYSVSREKKERFSLILESASTNQTSMYLCATGGGRGLTEAFFGQGTRLTVV.

This clonotype came up many times. The J gene is TRBJ1-1, the V gene TRBV10-3, with a possible D match to TRBD1 (5 bases). The germline V gene has CDR1 ENHRY and CDR2 SYGVKD. There are 13 residues in the CDR3. Trimming removed 4 bases at V and 7 bases at J, with 13 bases between. CDR3 region: CAISGGRMYEAFF. DNA of the CDR3: TGTGCCATCAGTGGGGGACGGATGTATGAAGCTTTCTTT.

This clonotype was recorded many times. This chain links TRBV27 with TRBJ2-7, with D possibly matching TRBD1 (5 bases). Germline V gene data show CDR1 as MNHEY and CDR2 as SMNVEV (reference sequence). The germline V and J ends were trimmed by 2 bases and 1 base, with 9 bases remaining between them. CDR3 length: 14 amino acids. The CDR3 coding sequence is TGTGCCAGCAGTTTAATACGACAGTCCTACGAGCAGTACTTC. Its protein is CASSLIRQSYEQYF.

This sequence joins TRBV7-9 and TRBJ2-1; TRBD1 is a possible D gene (6 bases). V lost 5 bases, J lost 7 bases, and 21 bases lay in between. The CDR3 loop spans 16 amino acids. Per the germline V gene, CDR1 is SEHNR and CDR2 is FQNEAQ (reference sequence). In nucleotides, the CDR3 is TGTGCCAGCAGCGAGCGGACAGCGACCTTTTGGAATGAGCAGTTCTTC. Translation: CASSERTATFWNEQFF.